This entry lists 14 T cell receptor beta chains sequenced from one sample in a study of response to subunit inactivated influenza vaccine. TCRdb fed the RT-PCR reads into MiXCR, producing one record per CDR3 protein. The sample shows around 580,000 distinct CDR3 sequences, roughly 15% of them seen only once. The starting material was PBMCs from blood, obtained about 13 days after vaccination. These receptors were taken from a man in his forties or fifties who received an inactivated influenza vaccine.

This clonotype was observed at least ten times. The chain recombines TRBV27 with TRBJ2-3, with 8 bases lining up with TRBD2. Per the germline V gene, CDR1 is MNHEY and CDR2 is SMNVEV (reference sequence). This CDR3 region has 16 residues. Trimming took 7 bases from V and 4 from J; bases not matched to a gene: 13. The CDR3 bases are TGTGCCAGCACTCCCAACCCGGGAGGGGAGGCAGATACGCAGTATTTT. As protein: CASTPNPGGEADTQYF.

This chain joins TRBV4-3 and TRBJ2-5; TRBD2 matches 13 bases. The trim removed 0 bases at V and 2 bases at J, leaving 9 bases unmatched. The CDR3 is 19 residues long. Germline CDR1 reads LGHNA; CDR2 reads YSLEER. In DNA form, the CDR3 reads TGCGCCAGCAGCCAAGATAGCAGGACTAGCGGGAGCTTGCAAGAGACCCAGTACTTC. It codes for CASSQDSRTSGSLQETQYF.

A few counts support this clonotype. The chain recombines TRBV13 with TRBJ2-2; D might be TRBD1 or TRBD2, each matching 5 bases. Germline assignment: CDR1 PRHDT and CDR2 FYEKMQ (reference sequence). Trimming shortened V by 5 bases and J by 0 bases, and 16 bases separated the two germline ends. CDR3 length: 17 residues. The CDR3 sequence is CASSVKSGRPNTGELFF. The DNA for the CDR3 is TGTGCCAGCAGCGTCAAATCGGGACGCCCGAACACCGGGGAGCTGTTTTTT.

This clonotype showed up just a few times. V is TRBV12-3 or TRBV12-4 and J is TRBJ2-5, with D unclear. The CDR3 runs to 13 residues. Between the trimmed V and J ends, which lost 6 bases and 4 bases, there was a span of 12 bases. CDR3 in DNA: TGTGCCAGCAGACCCCCAGTGGGAGAGACCCAGTACTTC. Its protein product is CASRPPVGETQYF.

The gene calls are TRBV5-1 and TRBJ2-1; tentatively, D is TRBD2 (6 bases). Germline CDR1 SGHRS, CDR2 YFSETQ. Trimming removed 0 bases at V and 1 base at J, with 20 bases between. This CDR3 spans 19 amino acids. CDR3 DNA: TGCGCCAGCAGCTTGGGGGTGGAACTCCTCGGGGGATCCTACAATGAGCAGTTCTTC. Encoded protein: CASSLGVELLGGSYNEQFF.

This clonotype was counted between two and nine times. This chain joins TRBV20-1 and TRBJ2-4; 11 bases agree with TRBD2. Germline V gene data show CDR1 as DFQATT and CDR2 as SNEGSKA (reference sequence). V lost 1 base and J lost 6; bases outside the gene matches: 5. The CDR3 spans 15 residues. The CDR3 region is CSARGVSGRGNIQYF. The CDR3 nucleotides read TGCAGTGCTAGAGGTGTTAGCGGGAGGGGAAACATTCAGTACTTC.

This clonotype has just a few counts. The rearrangement links TRBV20-1 to TRBJ1-3; D remains unclear. V was shortened by 0 bases and J by 0 bases, with 9 bases between the two germline ends. Germline CDR1 and CDR2: DFQATT and SNEGSKA (reference sequence). The CDR3 covers 15 residues. In DNA, the CDR3 is TGCAGTGCTAGAGATGCGAAACACTCTGGAAACACCATATATTTT. Amino acids: CSARDAKHSGNTIYF.

Only a few counts were recorded for this clonotype. The chain employs TRBV11-2 and TRBJ2-7; tentative D call: TRBD1 (6 bases). V lost 2 bases and J lost 5, with 13 bases in between. This CDR3 is built from 14 residues. CDR1 SGHAT and CDR2 FQNNGV come from the germline V gene. CDR3 in amino acids: CASSLWQGYNEQYF. The CDR3 region has the DNA TGTGCCAGCAGCTTATGGCAGGGGTACAACGAGCAGTACTTC.

The chain recombines TRBV6-1 with TRBJ2-7; D uncertain. V shed 7 bases and J shed 1 base, with 17 bases lying between them. Germline V gene data show CDR1 as MNHNS and CDR2 as SASEGT. The CDR3 length is 15 residues. CDR3 sequence: CASTTTGRLSYEQYF. In DNA form, the CDR3 reads TGTGCCAGCACCACTACCGGTCGACTGTCCTACGAGCAGTACTTC.

This clonotype was seen ten or more times. J is TRBJ2-3 and V is TRBV7-3, with D perhaps matching TRBD2 (7 bases). In germline, CDR1 is SGHTA, CDR2 FQGTGA. V shed 5 bases and J shed 1 base, with 25 bases lying between them. The CDR3 loop spans 19 amino acids. This chain's CDR3 is CASSPLGGSGKGGTDTQYF. The CDR3 region has the DNA TGTGCCAGCAGCCCCCTAGGGGGAAGCGGGAAAGGCGGCACAGATACGCAGTATTTT. Together with reference TRBV7-3 and TRBJ2-3, the CDR3 gives the full variable domain: GAGVSQTPSNKVTEKGKYVELRCDPISGHTALYWYRQSLGQGPEFLIYFQGTGAADDSGLPNDRFFAVRPEGSVSTLKIQRTERGDSAVYLCASSPLGGSGKGGTDTQYFGPGTRLTVL.

There are a few counts of this clonotype. V and J are TRBV12-3 or TRBV12-4 and TRBJ2-3, with 9 bases that match TRBD2. CDR3 size: 15 residues. Trimming took 8 bases from V and 3 from J; bases not matched to a gene: 9. CDR3 protein: CASGDSGGGTDTQYF. For the CDR3, the DNA is TGTGCCAGCGGAGATAGCGGGGGAGGTACAGATACGCAGTATTTT.

This clonotype was counted between two and nine times. The chain couples TRBV6-2 or TRBV6-3 to TRBJ2-5; 12 bases match TRBD2. The CDR3 loop spans 15 amino acids. V lost 2 bases and J lost 5; bases outside the gene matches: 3. Per germline, CDR1 MNHEY and CDR2 SVGEGT. The CDR3 spells CASSYGLAGMETQYF. DNA of the CDR3: TGTGCCAGCAGTTACGGACTAGCGGGAATGGAGACCCAGTACTTC.

A few counts support this clonotype. V usage is TRBV7-8 and J usage is TRBJ2-1, with 10 bases that match TRBD1. V was pared by 1 base and J by 2 bases, with 2 bases of the junction left unmatched. CDR3 size: 16 residues. Germline values: CDR1 SGHVS, CDR2 FQNEAQ. The CDR3 region is CASSLGDRGPYNEQFF. In DNA, the CDR3 is TGTGCCAGCAGCTTAGGGGACAGGGGCCCCTACAATGAGCAGTTCTTC.

The CDR3: CASSRRQGNGEKLFF. The CDR3 DNA reads as TGTGCCAGCAGCCGACGACAGGGGAACGGTGAAAAACTGTTTTTT. The V gene is TRBV6-1, the J gene TRBJ1-4, with 8 nucleotides matching TRBD1. The trim removed 6 bases at V and 7 bases at J, leaving 10 bases unmatched. The V gene's germline CDR1 is MNHNS and CDR2 SASEGT. CDR3 size: 15 residues.